The entry that follows covers one TCR beta chain sequence. The sample belongs to a study of blood T cell repertoires in COVID-19. Study details: PBMCs, B-cell-depleted T cells, or T cells were the source of the cDNA or gDNA that made up the material.

Trimming took 4 bases from V and 0 from J, leaving 12 bases between them. The CDR3 totals 16 residues. The V gene's germline CDR1 is LNHNV and CDR2 YYDKDF (reference sequence). Here immunoSEQ multiplex PCR was the method, and the copy in TCRdb shows in-frame clones only, minus some. The sample yields around 150,000 clones, about 80% seen once. Material for sequencing was peripheral blood. The chain carries TRBV15 and TRBJ1-4, with TRBD1 as a possible D gene (6 bases). The sequence was collected from a woman over 75 in a cohort sampled during active or convalescent COVID-19. Here the CDR3 reads CATSNDRLATNEKLFF. CDR3 DNA: TGTGCCACCAGCAACGACAGGCTTGCAACTAATGAAAAACTGTTTTTT.